The T cell receptor (beta chain) described here comes from a study of breast tumors, draining lymph nodes, adjacent tissues. Ten or more counts support this clonotype. TCRdb independently ran MiXCR on the multiplex PCR reads; one entry per CDR3 protein. The sample consists of some 130,000 distinct CDR3 sequences, around 20% of them appearing once. Samples came from axillary lymph nodes draining the breast cancer. The V and J ends lost 0 bases and 6 bases respectively, with 12 bases between them. CDR1 and CDR2 (germline): LGHDT, YNNKEL (reference sequence). The CDR3 contains 16 residues. V is TRBV3-1 and J is TRBJ1-6; possibly TRBD1 for D (6 bases). Source material: axillary lymph node tissue. This TCR derives from a female donor with breast cancer. Some clones in this sample may be carry-over from other donors' samples. CDR3 amino acids: CASSQDITGPNSPLHF. DNA of the CDR3: TGTGCCAGCAGCCAAGATATCACAGGGCCTAATTCACCCCTCCACTTT.